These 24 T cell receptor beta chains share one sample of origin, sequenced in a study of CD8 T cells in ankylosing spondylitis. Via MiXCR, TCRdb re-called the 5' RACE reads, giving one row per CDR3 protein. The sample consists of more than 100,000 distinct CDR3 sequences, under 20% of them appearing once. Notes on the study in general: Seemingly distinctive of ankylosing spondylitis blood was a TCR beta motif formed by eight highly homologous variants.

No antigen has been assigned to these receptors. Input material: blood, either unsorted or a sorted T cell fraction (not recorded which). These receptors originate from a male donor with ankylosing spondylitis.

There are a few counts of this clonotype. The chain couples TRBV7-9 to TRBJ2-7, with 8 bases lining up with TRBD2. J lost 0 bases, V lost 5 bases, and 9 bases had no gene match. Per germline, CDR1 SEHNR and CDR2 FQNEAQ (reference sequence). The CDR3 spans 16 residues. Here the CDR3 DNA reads TGTGCCAGCAGCCCCTTAAGCGGGAGCCACTCCTACGAGCAGTACTTC. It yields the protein CASSPLSGSHSYEQYF.

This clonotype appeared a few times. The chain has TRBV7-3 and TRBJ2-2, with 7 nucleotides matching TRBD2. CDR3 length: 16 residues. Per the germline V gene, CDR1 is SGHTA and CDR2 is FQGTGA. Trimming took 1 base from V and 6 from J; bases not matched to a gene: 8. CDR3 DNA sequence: TGTGCCAGCAGCTTAATAAGGCGGGAGCGGGCCGGGGAGCTGTTTTTT. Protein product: CASSLIRRERAGELFF.

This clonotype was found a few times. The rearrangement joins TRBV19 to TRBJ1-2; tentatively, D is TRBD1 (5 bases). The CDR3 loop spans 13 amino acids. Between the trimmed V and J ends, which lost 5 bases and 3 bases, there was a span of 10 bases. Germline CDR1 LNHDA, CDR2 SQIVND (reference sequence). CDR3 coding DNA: TGTGCCAGTAGTCTTCGGGACGACTATGGCTACACCTTC. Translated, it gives CASSLRDDYGYTF.

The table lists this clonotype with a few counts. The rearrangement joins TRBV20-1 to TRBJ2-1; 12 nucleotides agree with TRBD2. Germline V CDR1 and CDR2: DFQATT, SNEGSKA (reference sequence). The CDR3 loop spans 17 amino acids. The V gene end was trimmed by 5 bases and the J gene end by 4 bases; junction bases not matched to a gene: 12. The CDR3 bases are TGCAGTGCTCGAAGTACGACTAGCGGGAGTAAGTACAATGAGCAGTTCTTC. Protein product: CSARSTTSGSKYNEQFF.

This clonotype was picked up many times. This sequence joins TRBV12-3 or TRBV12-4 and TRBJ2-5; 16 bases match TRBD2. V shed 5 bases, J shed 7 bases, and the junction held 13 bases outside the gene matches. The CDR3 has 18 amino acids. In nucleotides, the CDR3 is TGTGCCAGCAGTCGCCCGGGACTAGCGGGAGGGCCCTCCGCGACCCAGTACTTC. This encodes CASSRPGLAGGPSATQYF.

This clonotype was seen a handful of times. In DNA, the CDR3 is TGTGCCAGCATTTGGGGAGCTGGCTACACCTTC. Translated, it gives CASIWGAGYTF. This rearrangement joins TRBV2 to TRBJ1-2; D not certain. Trimming took 7 bases from V and 7 from J, leaving 10 bases between them. Germline assignment: CDR1 SNHLY and CDR2 FYNNEI. The CDR3 runs to 11 residues. Full variable domain (missing parts from reference TRBV2 and TRBJ1-2): EPEVTQTPSHQVTQMGQEVILRCVPISNHLYFYWYRQILGQKVEFLVSFYNNEISEKSEIFDDQFSVERPDGSNFTLKIRSTKLEDSAMYFCASIWGAGYTFGSGTRLTVV.

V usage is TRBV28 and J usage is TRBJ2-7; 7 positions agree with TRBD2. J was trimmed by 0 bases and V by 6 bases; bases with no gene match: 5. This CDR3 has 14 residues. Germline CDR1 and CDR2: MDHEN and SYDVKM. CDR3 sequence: CASSTGTNSYEQYF. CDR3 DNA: TGTGCCAGCAGCACCGGGACTAACTCCTACGAGCAGTACTTC.

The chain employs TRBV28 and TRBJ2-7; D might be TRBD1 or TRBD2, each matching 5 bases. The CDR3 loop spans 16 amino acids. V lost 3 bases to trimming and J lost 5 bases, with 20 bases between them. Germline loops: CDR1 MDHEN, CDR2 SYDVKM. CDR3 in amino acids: CASSFRDQLLMDEQYF. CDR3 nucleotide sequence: TGTGCCAGCAGTTTCCGGGACCAGCTCTTGATGGACGAGCAGTACTTC.

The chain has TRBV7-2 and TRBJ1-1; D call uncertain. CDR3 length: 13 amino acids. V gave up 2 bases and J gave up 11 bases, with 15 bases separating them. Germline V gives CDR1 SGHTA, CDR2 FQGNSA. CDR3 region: CASSLLRDWEAFF. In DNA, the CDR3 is TGTGCCAGCAGCTTATTGAGGGATTGGGAGGCTTTCTTT.

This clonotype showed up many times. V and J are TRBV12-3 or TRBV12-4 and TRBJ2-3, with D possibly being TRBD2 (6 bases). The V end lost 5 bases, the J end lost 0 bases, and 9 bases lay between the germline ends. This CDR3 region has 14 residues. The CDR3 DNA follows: TGTGCCAGCAGTCATAGCGGAAGCACAGATACGCAGTATTTT. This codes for CASSHSGSTDTQYF.

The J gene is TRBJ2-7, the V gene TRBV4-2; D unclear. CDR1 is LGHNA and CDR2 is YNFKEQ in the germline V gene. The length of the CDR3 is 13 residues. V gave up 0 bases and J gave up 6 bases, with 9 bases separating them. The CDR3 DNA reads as TGTGCCAGCAGCCAAGATCTGGGTGCCGAGCAGTACTTC. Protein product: CASSQDLGAEQYF.

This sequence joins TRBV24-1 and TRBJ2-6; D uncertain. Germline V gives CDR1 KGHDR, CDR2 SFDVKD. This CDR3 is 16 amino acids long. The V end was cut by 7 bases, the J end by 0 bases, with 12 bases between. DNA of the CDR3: TGTGCCACCAGCTCAAGGTACCCCTCTGGGGCCAACGTCCTGACTTTC. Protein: CATSSRYPSGANVLTF.

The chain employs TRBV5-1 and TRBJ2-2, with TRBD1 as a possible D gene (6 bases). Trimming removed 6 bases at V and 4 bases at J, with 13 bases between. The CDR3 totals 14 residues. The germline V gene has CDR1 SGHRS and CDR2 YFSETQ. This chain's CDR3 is CASTTTGSTGELFF. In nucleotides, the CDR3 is TGCGCCAGCACCACTACAGGGAGCACCGGGGAGCTGTTTTTT.

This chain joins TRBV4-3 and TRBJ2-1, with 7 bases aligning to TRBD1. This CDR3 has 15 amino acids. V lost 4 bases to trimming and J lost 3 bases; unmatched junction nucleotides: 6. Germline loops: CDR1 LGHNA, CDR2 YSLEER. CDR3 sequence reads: CASSLQDRDYNEQFF. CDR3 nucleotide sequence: TGCGCCAGCAGCCTCCAAGACAGGGACTACAATGAGCAGTTCTTC.

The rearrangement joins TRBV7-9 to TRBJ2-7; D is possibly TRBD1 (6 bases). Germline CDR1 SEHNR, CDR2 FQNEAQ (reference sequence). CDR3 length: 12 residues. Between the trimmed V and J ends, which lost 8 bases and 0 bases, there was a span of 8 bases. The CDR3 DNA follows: TGTGCCAGCGGACAGATCTCCTACGAGCAGTACTTC. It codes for CASGQISYEQYF.

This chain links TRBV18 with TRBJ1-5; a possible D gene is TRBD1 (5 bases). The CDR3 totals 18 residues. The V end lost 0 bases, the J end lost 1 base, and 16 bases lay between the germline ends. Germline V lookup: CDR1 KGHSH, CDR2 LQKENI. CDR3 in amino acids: CASSPPLIGSGSNQPQHF. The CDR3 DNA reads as TGTGCCAGCTCACCACCGTTGATAGGGTCAGGGAGCAATCAGCCCCAGCATTTT.

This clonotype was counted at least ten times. The chain's CDR3 is CASSSTAVSTDTQYF. The CDR3 nucleotides are TGTGCCAGCAGCTCGACAGCAGTGAGCACAGATACGCAGTATTTT. V is TRBV6-2 or TRBV6-3 and J is TRBJ2-3, with D tentatively TRBD1 (5 bases). CDR3 length: 15 residues. V shed 6 bases and J shed 0 bases, with 13 bases lying between them. CDR1 is MNHEY and CDR2 is SVGEGT in the germline V gene.

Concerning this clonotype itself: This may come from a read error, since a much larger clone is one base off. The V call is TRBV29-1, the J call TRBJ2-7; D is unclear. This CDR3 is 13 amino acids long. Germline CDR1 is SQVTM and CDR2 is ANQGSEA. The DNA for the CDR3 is TGCAGCGCAAAACGACCGAGCACCTACGAGCAGCACTTC. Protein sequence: CSAKRPSTYEQHF.

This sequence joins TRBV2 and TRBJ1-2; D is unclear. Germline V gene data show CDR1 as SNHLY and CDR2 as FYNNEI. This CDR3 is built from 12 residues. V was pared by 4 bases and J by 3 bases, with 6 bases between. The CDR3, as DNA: TGTGCCAGCAGTGGGGGAGACTATGGCTACACCTTC. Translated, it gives CASSGGDYGYTF.

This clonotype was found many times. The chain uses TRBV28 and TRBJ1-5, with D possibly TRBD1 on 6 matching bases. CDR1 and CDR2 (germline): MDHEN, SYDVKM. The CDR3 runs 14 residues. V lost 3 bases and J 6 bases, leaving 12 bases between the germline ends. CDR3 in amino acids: CASSLGGRGQPQHF. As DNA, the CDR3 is TGTGCCAGCAGTTTGGGGGGGCGCGGTCAGCCCCAGCATTTT.

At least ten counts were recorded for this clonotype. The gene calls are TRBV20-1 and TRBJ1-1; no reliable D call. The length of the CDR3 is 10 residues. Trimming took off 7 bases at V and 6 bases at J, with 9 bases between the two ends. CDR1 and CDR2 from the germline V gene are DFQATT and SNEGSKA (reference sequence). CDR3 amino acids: CSVLPAEAFF. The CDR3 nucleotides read TGCAGTGTCCTTCCGGCTGAAGCTTTCTTT.

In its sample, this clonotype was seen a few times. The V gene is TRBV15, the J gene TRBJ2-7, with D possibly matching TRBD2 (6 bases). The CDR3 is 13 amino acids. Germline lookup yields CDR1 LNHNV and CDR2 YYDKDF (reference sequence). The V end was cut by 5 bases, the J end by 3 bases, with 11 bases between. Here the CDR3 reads CATSPDYNYEQYF. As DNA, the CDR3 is TGTGCCACCAGCCCGGACTACAACTACGAGCAGTACTTC.

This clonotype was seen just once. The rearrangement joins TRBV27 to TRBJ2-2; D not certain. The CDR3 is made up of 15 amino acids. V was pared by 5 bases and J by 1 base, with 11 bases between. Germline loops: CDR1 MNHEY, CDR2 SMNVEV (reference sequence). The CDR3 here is CASSPRTGNTGELFF. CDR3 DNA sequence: TGTGCCAGCAGTCCTCGAACGGGGAACACCGGGGAGCTGTTTTTT.

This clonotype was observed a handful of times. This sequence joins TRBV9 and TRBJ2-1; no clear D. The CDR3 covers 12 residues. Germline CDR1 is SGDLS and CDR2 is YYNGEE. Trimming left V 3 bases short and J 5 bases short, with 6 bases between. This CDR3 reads CASSEDHNEQFF. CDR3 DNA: TGTGCCAGCAGCGAGGATCACAATGAGCAGTTCTTC.